This TCR beta chain was found in a study of response to subunit inactivated influenza vaccine (dated by TCRdb to 2017 to 2018). Notes on the research overall: Deep quantitative T cell receptor repertoire profiling was used in the study to track responses to a trivalent subunit inactivated influenza vaccine. Broader findings and caveats from the paper: According to the authors, only a limited number of new T cells may be recruited by each seasonal influenza vaccination.

On this clonotype itself: This receptor's antigen is unknown. The input lacks base qualities; no much larger clone sits a single base away.

Receptor amplification or capture employed RT-PCR. Sequencing took place on an Illumina HiSeq 2500. TCRdb handled the public reads itself, with Q25 trimming in fastp and clone calling in MiXCR, and kept productive beta chains. Entries are consolidated by CDR3 protein sequence, retaining the most common genes and DNA. The sample records some 520,000 distinct CDR3 sequences, 16% of which are singletons. Around 3% of the sample is taken by the ten largest. Sequences SGHDT (CDR1) and YYEEEE (CDR2) are obtained from the germline V gene. Spanning cysteine to phenylalanine, the CDR3 consists of 13 amino acids. Only the CDR3 region is kept as DNA, spanning 39 bases read in frame from base 1. V is pared back by 5 bases and J by 4 bases, with 12 bases lying between the germline termini.

The material was CD4+ T cells sorted from PBMCs, obtained around 25 months after vaccination. The receptor's source is a man between 50 and 69 years old who received an inactivated influenza vaccine. Donor details come from another sample of the same person, matched by shared clones. This chain is built from TRBV5-6 and TRBJ1-1; TRBD1 could be the D gene, as 6 bases match. The CDR3 in this case is CASRGGPATEAFF. The DNA sequence is TGTGCCAGCAGAGGGGGTCCGGCCACTGAAGCTTTCTTT. Full variable domain (CDR3 extended with the reference TRBV5-6 and TRBJ1-1 proteins): DAGVTQSPTHLIKTRGQQVTLRCSPKSGHDTVSWYQQALGQGPQFIFQYYEEEERQRGNFPDRFSGHQFPNYSSELNVNALLLGDSALYLCASRGGPATEAFFGQGTRLTVV.